These 22 T cell receptor beta chains were sequenced from one sample in a study of OX40 agonist ivuxolimab in advanced cancers. Sequencing used immunoSEQ multiplex PCR; TCRdb keeps in-frame clones, though not all of them. This sample has over 30,000 clones, with roughly four fifths found just once. The material was CD4+ or CD8+ T cells sorted from blood, obtained in a trial of the OX40 agonist ivuxolimab. The receptor set was obtained from an adult with an advanced solid tumor such as melanoma, head and neck, liver or kidney cancer.

The CDR3 loop is CASSAIYEQYF. The CDR3 DNA follows: TGTGCCAGCAGTGCTATTTACGAGCAGTACTTC. This chain uses TRBV6-1 with TRBJ2-7; D is uncertain. Germline V lookup: CDR1 MNHNS, CDR2 SASEGT. This CDR3 has 11 residues. V was trimmed by 4 bases and J by 4 bases, leaving 5 bases between them.

CDR3 sequence reads: CASSPGRGGIDTQYF. The CDR3 DNA is TGTGCCAGCTCACCAGGGAGGGGGGGCATCGATACGCAGTATTTT. The chain couples TRBV18 to TRBJ2-3; maybe TRBD2 (7 bases). CDR3 length: 15 residues. V dropped 2 bases and J dropped 6 bases, with 15 bases sitting between them. Germline CDR1 is KGHSH and CDR2 is LQKENI.

V is TRBV11-2 and J is TRBJ2-1; weak D call: TRBD2 (5 bases). In germline, CDR1 is SGHAT, CDR2 FQNNGV. The CDR3 totals 15 residues. Trimming pared 7 bases from V and 9 bases from J, leaving 22 bases between. The CDR3 here is CASTSDRDLGLEQFF. DNA for the CDR3: TGTGCCAGCACATCGGACCGGGATCTAGGACTTGAGCAGTTCTTC.

The V and J genes are TRBV5-1 and TRBJ2-3; D call uncertain. The ends were cut back, 4 bases at V and 4 bases at J, with 10 bases in the middle. CDR3 size: 13 residues. Germline V gene data show CDR1 as SGHRS and CDR2 as YFSETQ. The CDR3 nucleotides read TGCGCCAGCAGCCCTCGGTTGGCAGATACGCAGTATTTT. Translation gives CASSPRLADTQYF.

This clone was observed a handful of times. The V and J genes are TRBV9 and TRBJ1-3; D not resolved. Germline assignment: CDR1 SGDLS and CDR2 YYNGEE. The V and J ends lost 0 bases and 3 bases respectively, with 4 bases between them. This CDR3 has 13 residues. The CDR3 protein is CASSVGSGNTIYF. Written as DNA, the CDR3 is TGTGCCAGCAGCGTAGGCAGTGGAAACACCATATATTTT.

V gene TRBV13 combines with J gene TRBJ2-7; D gene uncertain. V gave up 5 bases and J gave up 4 bases, with 21 bases separating them. The CDR3 is 16 residues long. Germline V gene data show CDR1 as PRHDT and CDR2 as FYEKMQ (reference sequence). CDR3 sequence: CASSLPPLRRSYEQYF. The CDR3 region has the DNA TGTGCCAGCAGCCTTCCTCCTCTGCGGCGGAGTTACGAGCAGTACTTC.

V usage is TRBV5-6 and J usage is TRBJ1-2; maybe TRBD1 (5 bases). Trimming took off 0 bases at V and 2 bases at J, with 8 bases between the two ends. Germline V gene lookup returns CDR1 SGHDT and CDR2 YYEEEE. The CDR3 extends over 14 amino acids. CDR3 in DNA: TGTGCCAGCAGCTTGGATTGGGGGAACTATGGCTACACCTTC. Translating gives CASSLDWGNYGYTF.

The chain links TRBV28 to TRBJ1-2; D gene unclear. The CDR3 totals 13 residues. Germline lookup yields CDR1 MDHEN and CDR2 SYDVKM. The ends were cut back, 2 bases at V and 5 bases at J, with 9 bases in the middle. CDR3 coding DNA: TGTGCCAGCAGTTTAGGCCCGAGGTATGGCTACACCTTC. Translation: CASSLGPRYGYTF.

The chain employs TRBV30 and TRBJ1-5, with D possibly matching TRBD1 (5 bases). Germline V CDR1 and CDR2: GTSNPN, SVGIG (reference sequence). This CDR3 is built from 14 residues. V lost 1 base, J lost 4 bases, and 11 bases lay in between. The CDR3 here is CAWSGDQGNQPQHF. The CDR3 DNA reads TGTGCCTGGAGTGGAGATCAGGGTAATCAGCCCCAGCATTTT.

The genes are TRBV5-1 and TRBJ1-4; D is unresolved. The CDR3 is made up of 11 amino acids. V was cut by 7 bases and J by 5 bases, with 6 bases left in between. Germline V gives CDR1 SGHRS, CDR2 YFSETQ. The CDR3 loop reads CASRINEKLFF. The DNA of the CDR3 is TGCGCCAGCCGTATAAATGAAAAACTGTTTTTT.

The V gene is TRBV18, the J gene TRBJ1-2, with 7 bases aligning to TRBD1. Losses at the gene ends were 3 bases for V and 0 bases for J; bases not matched to a gene: 10. From germline, CDR1 is KGHSH and CDR2 LQKENI. This CDR3 contains 17 residues. As DNA, the CDR3 is TGTGCCAGCTCACCCAATGCAGGGGGGTATACTAACTATGGCTACACCTTC. Its protein product is CASSPNAGGYTNYGYTF.

This clone was seen only once. This chain uses TRBV30 with TRBJ1-3; D is uncertain. CDR3 length: 15 amino acids. The germline V gene encodes CDR1 GTSNPN and CDR2 SVGIG (reference sequence). V lost 4 bases and J lost 0, with 13 bases in between. This chain's CDR3 is CAWTGKGSSGNTIYF. The CDR3 DNA reads TGTGCCTGGACGGGGAAAGGGAGCTCTGGAAACACCATATATTTT.

This clone appeared a few times. V is TRBV29-1 and J is TRBJ2-3, with a tentative D call TRBD1 (5 bases). Germline values: CDR1 SQVTM, CDR2 ANQGSEA. CDR3 length equals 14 residues. V was trimmed by 6 bases and J by 2 bases, leaving 15 bases between them. In DNA form, the CDR3 reads TGCAGCGTCCAAAGGCAGGGCACCACAGATACGCAGTATTTT. This gives the protein CSVQRQGTTDTQYF.

The chain couples TRBV7-6 to TRBJ2-2; D may be TRBD1 or TRBD2 (5 bases each). Deletions cut 1 base from V and 3 bases from J, with 18 bases between. Looked up from germline, CDR1 is SGHVS and CDR2 is FNYEAQ. The CDR3 runs to 18 residues. Written as DNA, the CDR3 is TGTGCCAGCAGCTTAGGTTGGAGGAGACGGGACGACACCGGGGAGCTGTTTTTT. Residues: CASSLGWRRRDDTGELFF.

The rearrangement uses TRBV28 and TRBJ1-5, with 8 nucleotides matching TRBD1. Germline V gene data show CDR1 as MDHEN and CDR2 as SYDVKM. The CDR3 spans 15 residues. The junction had 6 bases not matched to a gene; V was cut back by 5 bases and J by 3 bases. The CDR3 DNA reads as TGTGCCAGCAGTCGGCCAGGGGGCCCCAATCAGCCCCAGCATTTT. Residues: CASSRPGGPNQPQHF.

This chain connects TRBV11-3 to TRBJ2-5; 7 bases are a match to TRBD2. CDR1 is SGHNT and CDR2 is YENEEA in the germline V gene. The CDR3 runs to 19 residues. With V trimmed by 0 bases and J by 1 base, 14 bases remained unmatched. CDR3 coding DNA: TGTGCCAGCAGCTTAGAGCCGGTTTTGGGGGGGGAACCCCAAGAGACCCAGTACTTC. Its translation is CASSLEPVLGGEPQETQYF.

The CDR3 DNA reads TGTGCCAGCAGCCTAATAGCGGGGGGGAACTACAATGAGCAGTTCTTC. Translating it yields CASSLIAGGNYNEQFF. This rearrangement joins TRBV7-3 to TRBJ2-1, with TRBD2 matching over 11 bases. From germline, CDR1 is SGHTA and CDR2 FQGTGA. The V gene end was trimmed by 5 bases and the J gene end by 3 bases; junction bases not matched to a gene: 6. This CDR3 is 16 amino acids long.

The chain employs TRBV6-1 and TRBJ1-5; a possible D gene is TRBD1 (5 bases). The germline V gene has CDR1 MNHNS and CDR2 SASEGT. V lost 6 bases, J lost 0 bases, and 9 bases lay in between. The CDR3 is 14 amino acids. As DNA, the CDR3 is TGTGCCAGCAGGACAGAGTATAGCAATCAGCCCCAGCATTTT. The encoded protein is CASRTEYSNQPQHF.

V and J are TRBV19 and TRBJ2-3; 9 nucleotides line up with TRBD2. Per the germline V gene, CDR1 is LNHDA and CDR2 is SQIVND (reference sequence). The trim removed 3 bases at V and 4 bases at J, leaving 2 bases unmatched. This CDR3 has 14 amino acids. The DNA for the CDR3 is TGTGCCAGTAGTATGGGACTAGCCGCAGATACGCAGTATTTT. It is translated as CASSMGLAADTQYF. The full variable domain, completed using reference TRBV19 and TRBJ2-3, is DGGITQSPKYLFRKEGQNVTLSCEQNLNHDAMYWYRQDPGQGLRLIYYSQIVNDFQKGDIAEGYSVSREKKESFPLTVTSAQKNPTAFYLCASSMGLAADTQYFGPGTRLTVL.

The chain couples TRBV11-2 to TRBJ2-1; D remains ambiguous. Germline V gene lookup returns CDR1 SGHAT and CDR2 FQNNGV. V lost 5 bases to trimming and J lost 12 bases, with 23 bases between them. This CDR3 comprises 15 residues. The CDR3 DNA reads as TGTGCCAGCAGCCCAAACACCGTTACAATCCAATGGCAGTTCTTC. This gives the protein CASSPNTVTIQWQFF.

This chain uses TRBV5-5 with TRBJ2-1; TRBD2 agrees at 10 bases. With V trimmed by 0 bases and J by 7 bases, 10 bases remained unmatched. Per the germline V gene, CDR1 is SGHKS and CDR2 is YYEKEE (reference sequence). This CDR3 has 17 amino acids. CDR3 nucleotides: TGTGCCAGCAGCTTGGCCAAGTTATCTAGCGGGAGAAATGAGCAGTTCTTC. Encoded protein: CASSLAKLSSGRNEQFF. Full variable domain (rest looked up from reference TRBV5-5 and TRBJ2-1): DAGVTQSPTHLIKTRGQQVTLRCSPISGHKSVSWYQQVLGQGPQFIFQYYEKEERGRGNFPDRFSARQFPNYSSELNVNALLLGDSALYLCASSLAKLSSGRNEQFFGPGTRLTVL.

The rearrangement uses TRBV28 and TRBJ1-2; D not certain. The germline V gene encodes CDR1 MDHEN and CDR2 SYDVKM. This CDR3 comprises 15 residues. V was pared by 2 bases and J by 4 bases, with 14 bases between. This CDR3 reads CASSLNPNIIYGYTF. The CDR3 nucleotides read TGTGCCAGCAGTTTAAACCCGAACATCATCTATGGCTACACCTTC.